Listed below are T cell receptor beta chains from one sample, sequenced in a study of T cell clones after liver transplantation. Sequencing was performed with immunoSEQ multiplex PCR; in TCRdb, only in-frame clones are kept and a portion is missing. The table shows roughly 70,000 clones, with under 90% occurring only once. The input for sequencing was CD4+ T cells from blood, taken before liver transplant. Source of these receptors: a human donor who received a liver transplant. The CDR3 runs from the conserved cysteine through the conserved F or W. The D gene is left open where the match is weak. Size values are once, few and many counts, or a class for expanded clones, and some rows have none.

>-|TRBV27|once|TRBJ2-3
TGTGCCAGCGGCACAGGGGGGGGCACAGATACGCAGTATTTT
CASGTGGGTDTQYF
>-|TRBV19|-|TRBJ1-2
TGTGCCAGTAGTATAACGGGGGGCGCTAACTATGGCTACACCTTC
CASSITGGANYGYTF
>-|TRBV7-3|-|TRBJ2-1
TGTGCCAGCAGCCCTAAACTAGCACCTACCTACAATGAGCAGTTCTTC
CASSPKLAPTYNEQFF
>-|TRBV5-1|-|TRBJ2-1
TGCGCCAGCAGCTTACCGGGACTGCACAATGAGCAGTTCTTC
CASSLPGLHNEQFF
>TRBD1|TRBV15|-|TRBJ1-2
TGTGCCACCAGCAGACCGGGACAGTCCTATGGCTACACCTTC
CATSRPGQSYGYTF
>-|TRBV5-1|-|TRBJ2-2
TGCGCCAGCAGCTTTAACACCGGGGAGCTGTTTTTT
CASSFNTGELFF
>-|TRBV10-3|-|TRBJ2-7
TGTGCCATCAGTGATTACTACGAGCAGTACTTC
CAISDYYEQYF
>TRBD1|TRBV5-1|-|TRBJ1-2
TGCGCCAGCAGCTTGGGGCAGGGGGCGAGTGGCTACACCTTC
CASSLGQGASGYTF
>-|TRBV29-1|few|TRBJ1-1
TGCAGCGTTCAGCAGGACATGAACACTGAAGCTTTCTTT
CSVQQDMNTEAFF
>-|TRBV21-1|-|TRBJ2-7
TGTGCCAGCAGCAAAGCGGCCAGCCGTTCCTCCTACGAGCAGTACTTC
CASSKAASRSSYEQYF
>-|TRBV5-6|-|TRBJ1-5
TGTGCCAGCAGCTCAACAGGGTATAGCAATCAGCCCCAGCATTTT
CASSSTGYSNQPQHF
>-|TRBV5-1|-|TRBJ2-7
TGCGCCAGCAGTGGAGGGAGTGGGTTCTACGAGCAGTACTTC
CASSGGSGFYEQYF
>-|TRBV4-3|-|TRBJ1-5
TGCGCCAGCAGCCAAGATGAAAATCAGCCCCAGCATTTT
CASSQDENQPQHF
>TRBD2|TRBV6-5|few|TRBJ2-1
TGTGCCAGCAGAACTAGCGGGCTTTACTACAATGAGCAGTTCTTC
CASRTSGLYYNEQFF
>-|TRBV7-9|-|TRBJ2-7
TGTGCCAGCAGCTTAGACAAAGTGGGGGGAGTCGGGGAGCAGTACTTC
CASSLDKVGGVGEQYF
>-|TRBV6-6|once|TRBJ2-3
TGTGCCAGCAGATACCCCCAGCAAAGCACAGATACGCAGTATTTT
CASRYPQQSTDTQYF
>TRBD2|TRBV9|-|TRBJ2-3
TGTGCCAGCAGCGTAGGAGGACTAGCGGGAAGCACAGATACGCAGTATTTT
CASSVGGLAGSTDTQYF
>TRBD2|TRBV29-1|-|TRBJ2-1
TGCGGATCGACTAGCGGGAGGGTATACAATGAGCAGTTCTTC
CGSTSGRVYNEQFF
>TRBD1|TRBV28|-|TRBJ1-2
TGTGCCAGCAGTCCAGGACAGGGCAAAGGCTACACCTTC
CASSPGQGKGYTF
>-|TRBV7-9|-|TRBJ2-1
TGTGCCAGCAGCTTATCCACCGAAGAGCAGTTCTTC
CASSLSTEEQFF
>-|TRBV5-1|-|TRBJ2-1
TGCGCCAGCAACCCCCCTAGCGAGGGTTCCTACAATGAGCAGTTCTTC
CASNPPSEGSYNEQFF
>-|TRBV11-2|-|TRBJ2-5
TGTGCCAGCAGCCCACAGGCCGAGGGTGGGTTAGGGACCCAGTACTTC
CASSPQAEGGLGTQYF
>TRBD1|TRBV6-5|-|TRBJ1-1
TGTGCCAGCAGTCAGGGGGCTGAAGCTTTCTTT
CASSQGAEAFF
>-|TRBV29-1|-|TRBJ2-1
TGCAGCGTCCTTGACTCCTTTGGGAACTACAATGAGCAGTTCTTC
CSVLDSFGNYNEQFF
>-|TRBV30|-|TRBJ2-3
TGTGCCTGGAGTCGCGGCATCACAGATACGCAGTATTTT
CAWSRGITDTQYF
>-|TRBV28|-|TRBJ1-2
TGTGCCAGCAGGACAGGTGTTAAAGGCTACACCTTC
CASRTGVKGYTF
>-|TRBV28|-|TRBJ1-1
TGTGCCAGCGGCCTCCCTCACACTGAAGCTTTCTTT
CASGLPHTEAFF
>TRBD2|TRBV28|-|TRBJ2-1
TGTGCCAGCAGTACCGCGGTAGCGGGAGGGCCGTTCAATGAGCAGTTCTTC
CASSTAVAGGPFNEQFF
>-|TRBV5-4|-|TRBJ2-7
TGTGCCAGCAACGCTTGGTCTGGCGGGATCTCCTACGAGCAGTACTTC
CASNAWSGGISYEQYF
>-|TRBV7-9|-|TRBJ2-3
TGTGCCAGCAGCTCCAAGGGGACATCCACAGATACGCAGTATTTT
CASSSKGTSTDTQYF
>TRBD2|TRBV29-1|-|TRBJ2-7
TGCAGCGTTGGACTAGCGGCTAACTACGAGCAGTACTTC
CSVGLAANYEQYF
>-|TRBV5-1|-|TRBJ2-3
TGCGCCAGCAGCGAAACAGGGCGAGATACGCAGTATTTT
CASSETGRDTQYF
>-|TRBV9|-|TRBJ2-3
TGTGCCAGCAGCGTCAAGGGGGGCACAGATACGCAGTATTTT
CASSVKGGTDTQYF
>-|TRBV7-2|-|TRBJ2-2
TGTGCCAGCAGCGCCACAGGGATCGGGGAGCTGTTTTTT
CASSATGIGELFF
>-|TRBV5-5|-|TRBJ2-7
TGTGCCAGCAGTCCCGACAGCATAAGCTCCTACGAGCAGTACTTC
CASSPDSISSYEQYF
>-|TRBV7-2|-|TRBJ2-7
TGTGCCAGCAGCCGGGGATACGAGCAGTACTTC
CASSRGYEQYF
>-|TRBV7-2|-|TRBJ2-3
TGTGCCAGCAGTCGGGAAAGCACAGATACGCAGTATTTT
CASSRESTDTQYF
>TRBD1|TRBV9|-|TRBJ2-6
TGTGCCAGCAGCGCCACAGGGGCTGGGGCCAACGTCCTGACTTTC
CASSATGAGANVLTF
>TRBD2|TRBV2|-|TRBJ2-7
TGTGCCAGCAAACCTCGGACTAGCGGGGGCGAGCAGTACTTC
CASKPRTSGGEQYF
>-|TRBV5-4|-|TRBJ2-2
TGTGCCAGCAGCTTGAGATCTGTGAACACCGGGGAGCTGTTTTTT
CASSLRSVNTGELFF